Listed here is a single T cell receptor (beta chain). Naive CD8 cells comprised CD45RO-negative, CCR7-positively selected cells, excluding terminally differentiated effector memory CD45RA+ cells. The data were taken from a study of shared clonotypes between healthy human individuals. Method: immunoSEQ multiplex PCR; TCRdb's copy keeps in-frame clones and lacks some. The sample contains about 800,000 clones, about 96% of which appear only once. The CDR3 runs to 14 residues. The V gene end was trimmed by 2 bases and the J gene end by 6 bases; junction bases not matched to a gene: 6. The V gene's germline CDR1 is MDHEN and CDR2 SYDVKM.

The J gene is TRBJ1-1, the V gene TRBV28; 7 bases line up with TRBD1. This clonotype was obtained from a man under 40 in good health. Sequenced: naive CD8+ T cells sorted from blood. CDR3 coding DNA: TGTGCCAGCAGTTTAATCAGGGGGGGCTCTGAAGCTTTCTTT. Encoded protein: CASSLIRGGSEAFF. Filled out from reference TRBV28 and TRBJ1-1, the complete variable domain reads DVKVTQSSRYLVKRTGEKVFLECVQDMDHENMFWYRQDPGLGLRLIYFSYDVKMKEKGDIPEGYSVSREKKERFSLILESASTNQTSMYLCASSLIRGGSEAFFGQGTRLTVV.